This T cell receptor beta chain was identified in a study of spatial heterogeneity in lung cancer (dated by TCRdb to the late 2010s). For the study in its entirety: Beta-chain transcripts were consistently detected in greater numbers than alpha-chain transcripts, which likely reflects a higher abundance of beta-chain transcripts. In the raw uncorrected reads, each unique combination of TCR and UMI appeared more than ten times on average. The study quantitatively compared TCR alpha and beta repertoires across multiple tumor regions, matched nontumor lung and blood in non-small cell lung cancer. TCR repertoire features were related to nonsynonymous mutation counts determined by whole-exome sequencing of tumor tissue. Both alpha and beta chains were TCR-sequenced in 200 to 250 tumor regions, approximately 67 matched nontumor lung samples and some 56 PBMC samples obtained at surgery.

Trimming removed 1 base from V and 14 bases from J, leaving 22 bases between the germline ends. CDR3 length: 15 amino acids, cysteine to phenylalanine. The entry retains the CDR3 DNA only, 45 bases that are in frame from base 1. CDR1 MDHEN and CDR2 SYDVKM are derived from the germline V gene. The time point label here, explained by the study, means: sample taken at primary tumor resection. Whole RNA extracted from tumor and nontumor lung tissue, or from cryopreserved PBMC samples, was used for TCR sequencing without cell sorting. Samples were obtained from about 75 patients with early-stage, untreated non-small cell lung cancer from the lung TRACERx cohort. A patient was chosen for TCR sequencing only when enough RNA was available from at least two tumor regions. What the research found in general, with its limitations: Confirming at a functional level the hypothesis that regional TCRs recognize regional mutations was considered to require additional single-cell paired TCR alpha and beta sequencing. Ubiquitous expanded tumor TCRs showed up in blood more often at tumor resection than at routine follow-up.

This clonotype has at least ten counts. Its specific antigen is unknown. No much larger clonotype is one base removed from it; base qualities were not supplied. The library relied on 5' RACE. TCRdb lists the instrument as NextSeq 500. To allow correction of PCR and sequencing errors, the TCR library protocol tagged every TCR cDNA molecule with a unique molecular identifier. The study's processing was this. Decombinator tools were used for TCR identification, UMI-based error correction and CDR3 extraction. Expanded TCRs were defined as those above a frequency of 2 per 1,000, corresponding to the top 1% of the tumor frequency distribution. Each repertoire was subsampled 100 times to 5,000 TCRs, after which Renyi diversity was computed with the R vegan package. CDR3 similarity networks were built from amino acid triplet string-kernel similarity, with CDR3s being connected when pairwise similarity was above 0.82. TCRdb took the public reads, trimmed them with fastp at Q25, ran MiXCR for clone calling and kept in-frame beta chains. Identical CDR3 protein sequences are pooled into one entry, listed with their most common genes and DNA. These V and J calls rely on TCRdb rather than the paper's analysis. The sample table lists about 22,000 distinct CDR3 sequences, about 4.6% of them with a count of one. The ten largest make up less than 8% of the sample.

The rearranged segments are TRBV28 and TRBJ2-3; the D gene is perhaps TRBD1, from 6 matching bases. This receptor was taken from a male donor with early-stage non-small cell lung cancer. The specimen was PBMCs, collected at surgery. The nucleotides read TGTGCCAGCAGTTTATTTGTTGGGGGCGGCCCCGTTTGGTATTTT. Its product reads: CASSLFVGGGPVWYF.